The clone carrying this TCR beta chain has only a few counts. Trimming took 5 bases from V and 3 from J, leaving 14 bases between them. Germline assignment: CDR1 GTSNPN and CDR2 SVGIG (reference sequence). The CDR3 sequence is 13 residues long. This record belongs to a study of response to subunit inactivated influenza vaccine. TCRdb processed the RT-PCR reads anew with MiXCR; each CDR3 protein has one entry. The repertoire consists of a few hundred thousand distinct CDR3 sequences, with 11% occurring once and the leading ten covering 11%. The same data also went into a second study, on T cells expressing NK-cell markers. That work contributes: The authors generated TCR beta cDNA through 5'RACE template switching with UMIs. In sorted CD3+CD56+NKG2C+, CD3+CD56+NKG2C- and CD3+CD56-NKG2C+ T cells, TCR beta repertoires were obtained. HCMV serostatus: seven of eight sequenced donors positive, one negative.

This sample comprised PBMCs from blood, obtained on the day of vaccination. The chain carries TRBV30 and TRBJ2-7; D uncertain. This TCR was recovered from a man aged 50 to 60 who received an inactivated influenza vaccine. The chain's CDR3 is CAWDGAPGYEQYF. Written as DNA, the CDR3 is TGTGCCTGGGACGGTGCTCCCGGCTACGAGCAGTACTTC. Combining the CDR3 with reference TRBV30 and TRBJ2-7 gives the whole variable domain SQTIHQWPATLVQPVGSPLSLECTVEGTSNPNLYWYRQAAGRGLQLLFYSVGIGQISSEVPQNLSASRPQDRQFILSSKKLLLSDSGFYLCAWDGAPGYEQYFGPGTRLTVT.